Listed below are T cell receptor beta chains from one sample, sequenced in a study of identifying expanded T cells in peripheral blood. Profiled with immunoSEQ multiplex PCR; TCRdb holds only in-frame clones, not every one. The sample carries 80,000 to 90,000 clones, around 85% recorded once. The sequenced sample consisted of blood. The source of these receptors is a person between 18 and 75 years old in good health. Both conserved end residues are part of each CDR3.

TRBJ1-6	17	TRBV7-6	CASSRRPPGTGNSPLHF
TRBJ2-1	12	TRBV7-6	CASSLPYNEQFF
TRBJ1-1	12	TRBV10-3	CAISTGIDEAFF
TRBJ2-7	16	TRBV7-2	CASSLIAGDQGYEQYF
TRBJ1-5	15	TRBV6-4	CASSPDSLPNQPQHF
TRBJ2-6	14	TRBV9	CASSSGDGANVLTF
TRBJ2-5	15	TRBV7-6	CASSLERRKQETQYF
TRBJ2-7	16	TRBV7-2	CASSLGGDRVGAEQYF
TRBJ2-5	13	TRBV4-1	CASSQNNQETQYF
TRBJ1-1	16	TRBV12-5	CASGFGTGGWGTEAFF
TRBJ1-3	11	TRBV19	CASSPGNTIYF
TRBJ1-6	14	TRBV10-3	CAIKSGDSRNTLHF
TRBJ1-2	11	TRBV7-2	CASSLVWGYTF
TRBJ1-5	16	TRBV2	CASSRLRAPRHRPQHF
TRBJ2-1	13	TRBV7-9	CASSFISYNEQFF
TRBJ1-1	13	TRBV2	CASYPQMNTEAFF
TRBJ1-6	14	TRBV5-1	CASSLGRDYSPLHF
TRBJ1-5	15	TRBV6-5	CASSYGGSGNQPQHF
TRBJ1-2	16	TRBV18	CASSPPAGTGDYGYTF
TRBJ1-5	14	TRBV29-1	CSVVRQGSNQPQHF
TRBJ2-3	15	TRBV5-5	CASSLAGLDTDTQYF
TRBJ1-2	14	TRBV6-5	CASSYTNPLGGYTF
TRBJ1-3	14	TRBV11-2	CASSLDRRENTIYF
TRBJ2-6	17	TRBV18	CASSRRDRGTGANVLTF